The rows below give T cell receptor beta chains drawn from one sample of a study of early T cells in non-severe SARS-CoV-2 infection. TCRdb reanalysed the 5' RACE reads using MiXCR and keeps one entry per CDR3 protein. The repertoire has 25,000 to 35,000 distinct CDR3 sequences, around 7% of them found once; the top ten carry over 35%. Material: whole blood. Source of these receptors: an adult who was a healthcare worker with PCR-confirmed SARS-CoV-2 infection or an uninfected control (not recorded which). CDR3s include the opening cysteine and the closing phenylalanine or tryptophan. Fields, in order: V gene, clone size, D gene, J gene, CDR3 DNA, CDR3 protein. A D gene is named only where the DNA matches it firmly. Where a row states a size, it is once, few, many or the class of an expanded clone; other rows omit it.

TRBV5-1	once	.	TRBJ1-3	TGCGCCAGCAGCCGGGGGACTCAGAACTCTGGAAACACCATATATTTT	CASSRGTQNSGNTIYF
TRBV28	many	TRBD1	TRBJ2-7	TGTGCCAGCAGTGATCCGGGACAGGGGGCCTACGAGCAGTACTTC	CASSDPGQGAYEQYF
TRBV18	few	TRBD2	TRBJ2-5	TGTGCCAGCTCACCATTTAGCGGGGAACAAGAGACCCAGTACTTC	CASSPFSGEQETQYF
TRBV7-2	many	TRBD1	TRBJ2-3	TGTGCCAGCAGCCCAAGGACAGGGGTAGATACGCAGTATTTT	CASSPRTGVDTQYF
TRBV7-9	many	.	TRBJ2-1	TGTGCCAGCAGCTTAGTAGCGGTCAGGCAGTTCTTC	CASSLVAVRQFF
TRBV28	many	.	TRBJ2-7	TGTGCCAGCAGTACCCCAAGGTGGAACGAGCAGTACTTC	CASSTPRWNEQYF
TRBV7-8	many	TRBD2	TRBJ2-1	TGTGCCAGCATCGGGGCGGGAGCTGAGCAGTTCTTC	CASIGAGAEQFF
TRBV10-3	many	TRBD1	TRBJ2-7	TGTGCCATCAGTCGACAGGGGGCGGAGGGCGAGCAGTACTTC	CAISRQGAEGEQYF
TRBV5-1	many	TRBD2	TRBJ2-1	TGCGCCAGCAGCTTGGCCCGTGCGGGAGGGCGTAATGAGCAGTTCTTC	CASSLARAGGRNEQFF
TRBV4-3	many	.	TRBJ1-2	TGCGCCAGCAGCCAAGTGGCCAGGGGAAGCTATGGCTACACCTTC	CASSQVARGSYGYTF
TRBV5-4	.	TRBD2	TRBJ2-5	TGTGCCAGCAGCCGTCCGGGACAAGGACTAGCAGCGGGAGAGACCCATTACTTC	CASSRPGQGLAAGETHYF
TRBV14	.	.	TRBJ2-1	TGTGCCAGCAGCCAAGTGGGCTCCTACAATGAGCAGTTCTTC	CASSQVGSYNEQFF
TRBV28	few	TRBD2	TRBJ2-5	TGTGCCAGCACCATCCGGGGGGGCCACCTCCAAGAGACCCAGTACTTC	CASTIRGGHLQETQYF
TRBV25-1	few	.	TRBJ1-6	TGTGCCAGCAGTGGAGTTGGAGGCCCAAGCTCCTATAATTCACCCCTCCACTTT	CASSGVGGPSSYNSPLHF
TRBV7-8	many	.	TRBJ1-5	TGTGCCAGCAGCCCACAGACAGGCTATAGCAATCAGCCCCAGCATTTT	CASSPQTGYSNQPQHF
TRBV5-6	many	.	TRBJ2-6	TGTGCCAGCAGCCTACAGGGGGCCAACGTCCTGACTTTC	CASSLQGANVLTF
TRBV5-4	many	TRBD1	TRBJ2-7	TGTGCCAGCCGCCCGGGACAGTCCTACGAGCAGTACTTC	CASRPGQSYEQYF
TRBV7-3	few	.	TRBJ2-5	TGTGCCAGCAGCTTAATGGGGGGGCCAGAGACCCAGTACTTC	CASSLMGGPETQYF
TRBV6-1	few	.	TRBJ1-2	TGTGCCAGCAGGCGACGGGTGTTCGGCTATGGCTACACCTTC	CASRRRVFGYGYTF
TRBV12-3/TRBV12-4	many	.	TRBJ1-1	TGTGCCAGCAGCCGAACCAGGGGACTAGCTTTCTTT	CASSRTRGLAFF
TRBV10-1	many	.	TRBJ2-7	TGCGCCAGCAGTGAATGGACAGTGGGAGAGCAGTACTTC	CASSEWTVGEQYF
TRBV7-7	many	.	TRBJ2-5	TGTGCTAGCAGCCGAGGAGGCACAGCGATCGGAGAGACCCAGTACTTC	CASSRGGTAIGETQYF
TRBV11-2	many	.	TRBJ1-1	TGTGCCAGCAGCCACGATTGGAACACTGAAGCTTTCTTT	CASSHDWNTEAFF
TRBV11-2	few	TRBD1	TRBJ2-5	TGTGCCAGCATCCAGACAGGGCGCGAGGAGACCCAGTACTTC	CASIQTGREETQYF
TRBV19	many	.	TRBJ2-6	TGTGCCAGTAGTATTGGCGCAGGGGTTTCTGGGGCCAACGTCCTGACTTTC	CASSIGAGVSGANVLTF
TRBV28	many	TRBD1	TRBJ2-7	TGTGCCAGCAGTTTATGGTCCCAGGGGGCCGCCCAACGAACATACGAGCAGTACTTC	CASSLWSQGAAQRTYEQYF
TRBV19	many	TRBD2	TRBJ2-1	TGTGCCAGTAGTATGACTAGCGGGGCCTACAATGAGCAGTTCTTC	CASSMTSGAYNEQFF
TRBV28	few	.	TRBJ1-2	TGTGCCAGCAGTTGGGGCCTCTATGGCTACACCTTC	CASSWGLYGYTF
TRBV10-3	many	.	TRBJ2-1	TGTGCCATCAGTGAGTCGAGAGGGGGGAGCTCCTACAATGAGCAGTTCTTC	CAISESRGGSSYNEQFF
TRBV5-4	many	TRBD2	TRBJ2-5	TGTGCCAGCAGCCCGGGACTAGGCCAAGAGACCCAGTACTTC	CASSPGLGQETQYF
TRBV5-1	many	TRBD2	TRBJ2-3	TGCGCCAGCAGCTTTCAAGCGGGAGGGCCCACAGATACGCAGTATTTT	CASSFQAGGPTDTQYF
TRBV12-5	.	.	TRBJ1-2	TGTGCTAGTGGCATCGGCGGGGCTAACTATGGCTACACCTTC	CASGIGGANYGYTF
TRBV9	many	TRBD1	TRBJ2-5	TGTGCCAGCAGCGGAGGGAGGAGGACAGGGGCACAAGAGACCCAGTACTTC	CASSGGRRTGAQETQYF
TRBV6-2/TRBV6-3	many	TRBD2	TRBJ2-2	TGTGCCAGCAGACCCAGCGGGAGGAGTTTCACCGGGGAGCTGTTTTTT	CASRPSGRSFTGELFF
TRBV6-5	.	.	TRBJ2-5	TGTGCCAGCAGTTACTCGTTCATAGGCAGGAAGAAAGAGACCCAGTACTTC	CASSYSFIGRKKETQYF
TRBV19	many	TRBD1	TRBJ2-2	TGTGCCAGTGAAAGGACAGGCTACACCGGGGAGCTGTTTTTT	CASERTGYTGELFF
TRBV5-1	.	.	TRBJ1-6	TGCGCCAGCAGCTTGGACCACAATAATTCACCCCTCCACTTT	CASSLDHNNSPLHF
TRBV3-1	many	TRBD2	TRBJ2-3	TGTGCCAGCAGCCAAGGGACTAGCGGGAGGACAGATACGCAGTATTTT	CASSQGTSGRTDTQYF
TRBV7-2	few	TRBD1	TRBJ2-1	TGTGCCAGCAGCCAGCGGAGGGACAGGGACTCCTACAATGAGCAGTTCTTC	CASSQRRDRDSYNEQFF
TRBV11-3	many	TRBD1	TRBJ2-5	TGTGCCAGCAGCCTCCGGGACAGGGAAGAGACCCAGTACTTC	CASSLRDREETQYF
TRBV19	.	TRBD2	TRBJ2-1	TGTGCCAGTAGTATACTAGCGGGAAAGTACAATGAGCAGTTCTTC	CASSILAGKYNEQFF
TRBV7-3	many	TRBD2	TRBJ2-5	TGTGCCAGCAGCTTGGGACTAGCGGGGGGATCGGGAGAGACCCAGTACTTC	CASSLGLAGGSGETQYF
TRBV2	many	TRBD2	TRBJ2-2	TGTGCCAGCAGGACGGGGAACGTAGCGGGAGGACACACCGGGGAGCTGTTTTTT	CASRTGNVAGGHTGELFF
TRBV7-9	many	.	TRBJ2-7	TGTGCCAGCAGCTTAGCGGCTAGCTCCTACGAGCAGTACTTC	CASSLAASSYEQYF
TRBV5-1	few	.	TRBJ1-1	TGCGCCAGCAGCCCCCAACCAGGTCAGAACACTGAAGCTTTCTTT	CASSPQPGQNTEAFF
TRBV7-2	many	.	TRBJ1-2	TGTGCCAGCAGACCGGACAGCGTGAACTATGGCTACACCTTC	CASRPDSVNYGYTF
TRBV7-9	many	.	TRBJ1-2	TGTGCCAGCAGCCGACACCGGCCCAACGTTAACTATGGCTACACCTTC	CASSRHRPNVNYGYTF
TRBV10-3	.	TRBD2	TRBJ2-7	TGTGCCATCAGTGAGGTCCCGGCGGGAGTTGGCGAGCAGTACTTC	CAISEVPAGVGEQYF
TRBV28	.	.	TRBJ2-7	TGTGCCAGCAGTTTATGGGGGGGAGGGACAGGAATTACCTACGAGCAGTACTTC	CASSLWGGGTGITYEQYF
TRBV2	many	.	TRBJ2-1	TGTGCCAGCGGAGATAGCGAGAAGTTCGAGCAGTTCTTC	CASGDSEKFEQFF
TRBV7-3	many	.	TRBJ2-5	TGTGCCAGCAGCTTAAGAATGGGGGGCAGAGAGACCCAGTACTTC	CASSLRMGGRETQYF
TRBV7-6	many	TRBD1	TRBJ1-2	TGTGCCAGCAGCTTAGCGGACAGGGTGGATGGCTACACCTTC	CASSLADRVDGYTF
TRBV7-2	many	TRBD1	TRBJ2-1	TGTGCCAGCAGCCAAGGACAGGGGTTCAATGAGCAGTTCTTC	CASSQGQGFNEQFF
TRBV6-2/TRBV6-3	.	.	TRBJ1-1	TGTGCCAGCAGTCTGACGAACACTGAAGCTTTCTTT	CASSLTNTEAFF